These 6 T cell receptor beta chains were all obtained from the same sample, sequenced in a study of blood T cell repertoires in COVID-19. Measured with immunoSEQ multiplex PCR; TCRdb has only the in-frame clones, and not every one. The data contain some 220,000 clones, approximately 85% of them singletons. The material sequenced was peripheral blood. These receptors all come from a woman in her 70s with COVID-19, enrolled during active disease.

This clone was recorded a few times. The rearrangement uses TRBV5-6 and TRBJ2-2; perhaps TRBD2 as D (6 bases). Germline loops: CDR1 SGHDT, CDR2 YYEEEE. This CDR3 comprises 15 residues. V shed 0 bases and J shed 3 bases, with 9 bases lying between them. CDR3 in amino acids: CASSLVGDYTGELFF. The CDR3 DNA reads TGTGCCAGCAGCTTGGTAGGGGACTACACCGGGGAGCTGTTTTTT.

The chain carries TRBV9 and TRBJ1-6; D remains unclear. The CDR3 totals 15 residues. The germline V gene encodes CDR1 SGDLS and CDR2 YYNGEE. The germline V and J ends were trimmed by 3 bases and 6 bases, with 13 bases remaining between them. Written as DNA, the CDR3 is TGTGCCAGCAGCGATGCGGGTCGGGGTAATTCACCCCTCCACTTT. Translating gives CASSDAGRGNSPLHF. The full variable domain, in which reference TRBV9 and TRBJ1-6 provide the parts outside the CDR3, is DSGVTQTPKHLITATGQRVTLRCSPRSGDLSVYWYQQSLDQGLQFLIQYYNGEERAKGNILERFSAQQFPDLHSELNLSSLELGDSALYFCASSDAGRGNSPLHFGNGTRLTVT.

This clone was observed a few times. The chain carries TRBV6-5 and TRBJ2-3; 9 bases align to TRBD1. The V gene's germline CDR1 is MNHEY and CDR2 SVGAGI. CDR3 length: 15 amino acids. Losses at the gene ends were 5 bases for V and 8 bases for J; bases not matched to a gene: 11. CDR3: CASSPTGGPLSTQYF. The CDR3 DNA reads TGTGCCAGCAGTCCGACAGGGGGGCCTCTTAGTACGCAGTATTTT.

V usage is TRBV27 and J usage is TRBJ1-2; maybe TRBD1 (5 bases). V lost 5 bases and J 4 bases, leaving 11 bases between the germline ends. In germline, CDR1 is MNHEY, CDR2 SMNVEV (reference sequence). The CDR3 is made up of 13 amino acids. In DNA form, the CDR3 reads TGTGCCAGCAGTCGCAGGGTATCCTATGGCTACACCTTC. Protein: CASSRRVSYGYTF.

V is TRBV23-1 and J is TRBJ2-1; tentatively, D is TRBD1 (5 bases). TRBV23-1 is an open reading frame whose function is uncertain. The CDR3 has 13 amino acids. Trimming pared 7 bases from V and 8 bases from J, leaving 15 bases between. For the CDR3, the DNA is TGCGCCAGCATTGATTCAGGGCGGCATGAGCAGTTCTTC. Translated, it gives CASIDSGRHEQFF.

This chain connects TRBV9 to TRBJ2-4; 7 positions agree with TRBD1. Germline loops: CDR1 SGDLS, CDR2 YYNGEE. The CDR3 is made up of 16 amino acids. J was trimmed by 3 bases and V by 0 bases; bases with no gene match: 6. CDR3 sequence: CASSVALGGVKNIQYF. CDR3 DNA: TGTGCCAGCAGCGTAGCTTTAGGGGGCGTCAAAAACATTCAGTACTTC. The variable domain in full, with the rest retrieved from reference TRBV9 and TRBJ2-4, is DSGVTQTPKHLITATGQRVTLRCSPRSGDLSVYWYQQSLDQGLQFLIQYYNGEERAKGNILERFSAQQFPDLHSELNLSSLELGDSALYFCASSVALGGVKNIQYFGAGTRLSVL.